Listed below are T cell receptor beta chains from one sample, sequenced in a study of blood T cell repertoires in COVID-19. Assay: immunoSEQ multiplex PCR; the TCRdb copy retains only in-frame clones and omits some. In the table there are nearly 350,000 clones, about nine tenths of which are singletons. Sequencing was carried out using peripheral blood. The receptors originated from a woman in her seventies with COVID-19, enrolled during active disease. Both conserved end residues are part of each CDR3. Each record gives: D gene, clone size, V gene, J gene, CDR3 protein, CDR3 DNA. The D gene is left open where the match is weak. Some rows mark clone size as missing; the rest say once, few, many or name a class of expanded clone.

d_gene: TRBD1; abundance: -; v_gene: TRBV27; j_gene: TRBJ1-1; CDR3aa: CASTPGTGGDFAFF; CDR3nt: TGTGCCAGCACCCCCGGGACAGGGGGCGACTTTGCTTTCTTT
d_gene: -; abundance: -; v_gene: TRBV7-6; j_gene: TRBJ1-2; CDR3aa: CASSSYSRHGYTF; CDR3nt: TGTGCCAGCAGCTCCTATTCGAGGCATGGCTACACCTTC
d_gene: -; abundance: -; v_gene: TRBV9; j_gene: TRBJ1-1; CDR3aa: CASSVDGGLTEAFF; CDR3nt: TGTGCCAGCAGCGTAGATGGAGGGCTCACTGAAGCTTTCTTT
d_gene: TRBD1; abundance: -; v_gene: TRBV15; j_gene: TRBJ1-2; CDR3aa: CATSGGQGYGYTF; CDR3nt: TGTGCCACCAGCGGGGGACAGGGCTATGGCTACACCTTC
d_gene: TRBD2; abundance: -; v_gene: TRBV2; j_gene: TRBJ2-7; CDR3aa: CARGEGERNPYEQYF; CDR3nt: TGTGCCAGGGGGGAGGGTGAACGGAACCCCTACGAGCAGTACTTC
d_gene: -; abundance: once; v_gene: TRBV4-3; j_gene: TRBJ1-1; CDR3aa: CASSQDRAEAFF; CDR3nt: TGCGCCAGCAGCCAAGATCGGGCTGAAGCTTTCTTT
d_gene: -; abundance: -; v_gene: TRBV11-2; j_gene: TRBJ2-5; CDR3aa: CASSTMTGRSETQYF; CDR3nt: TGTGCCAGCAGCACCATGACAGGGAGGTCGGAGACCCAGTACTTC
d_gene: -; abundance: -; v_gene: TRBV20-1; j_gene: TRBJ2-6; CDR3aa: CSASPGSGANVLTF; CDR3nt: TGCAGTGCTAGTCCCGGGAGCGGGGCCAACGTCCTGACTTTC
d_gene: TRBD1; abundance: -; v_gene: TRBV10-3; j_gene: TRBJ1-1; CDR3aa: CAISESAGTGGTEAFF; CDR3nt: TGTGCCATCAGTGAGTCGGCCGGGACAGGGGGCACTGAAGCTTTCTTT
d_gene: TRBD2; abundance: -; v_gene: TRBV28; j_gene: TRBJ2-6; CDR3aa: CASRRGGDGANVLTF; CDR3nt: TGTGCCAGCAGAAGGGGAGGGGATGGGGCCAACGTCCTGACTTTC
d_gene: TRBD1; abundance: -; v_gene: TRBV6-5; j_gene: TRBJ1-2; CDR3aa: CASSPTGDGYTF; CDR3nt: TGTGCCAGCAGCCCAACAGGGGATGGCTACACCTTC
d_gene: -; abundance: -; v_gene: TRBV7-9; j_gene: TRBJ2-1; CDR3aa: CASSVGLYEQFF; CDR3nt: TGTGCCAGCAGCGTCGGACTGTACGAGCAGTTCTTC
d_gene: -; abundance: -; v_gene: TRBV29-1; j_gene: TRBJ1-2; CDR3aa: CSVDSTQGTNYGYTF; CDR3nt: TGCAGCGTTGACTCGACGCAGGGGACTAACTATGGCTACACCTTC
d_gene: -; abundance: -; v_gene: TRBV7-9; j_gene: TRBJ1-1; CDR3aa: CASGSGSAFF; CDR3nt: TGTGCCAGTGGTTCAGGGTCAGCTTTCTTT
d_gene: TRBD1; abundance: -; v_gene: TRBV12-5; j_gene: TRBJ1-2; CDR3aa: CASGPSGTGYYGYTF; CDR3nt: TGTGCTAGTGGACCTTCCGGGACAGGGTACTATGGCTACACCTTC
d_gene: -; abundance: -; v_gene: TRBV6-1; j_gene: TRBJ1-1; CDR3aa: CASSEALAGGVNTEAFF; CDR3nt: TGTGCCAGCAGTGAAGCGCTGGCGGGCGGGGTGAACACTGAAGCTTTCTTT
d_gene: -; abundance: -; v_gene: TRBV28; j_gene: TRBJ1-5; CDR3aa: CASSLFQGSGGNQPQHF; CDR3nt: TGTGCCAGCAGTTTATTTCAGGGTTCAGGGGGCAATCAGCCCCAGCATTTT
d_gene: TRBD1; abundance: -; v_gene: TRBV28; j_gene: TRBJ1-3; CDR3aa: CASSSTKPRDSQIGNTIYF; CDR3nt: TGTGCCAGCAGTTCAACTAAGCCCAGGGACAGCCAAATCGGAAACACCATATATTTT
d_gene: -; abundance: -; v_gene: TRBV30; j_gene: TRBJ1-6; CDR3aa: CAWSVPGLKNSPLHF; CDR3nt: TGTGCCTGGAGTGTACCGGGTTTGAAGAATTCACCCCTCCACTTT
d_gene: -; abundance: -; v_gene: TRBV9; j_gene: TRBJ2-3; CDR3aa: CASSVESVTDTQYF; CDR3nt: TGTGCCAGCAGCGTCGAATCAGTCACAGATACGCAGTATTTT
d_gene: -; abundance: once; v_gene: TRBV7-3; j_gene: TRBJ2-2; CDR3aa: CASSNRNTGELFF; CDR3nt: TGTGCCAGCAGCAATAGGAACACCGGGGAGCTGTTTTTT
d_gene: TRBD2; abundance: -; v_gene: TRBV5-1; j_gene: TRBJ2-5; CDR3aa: CASSFNGGTETQYF; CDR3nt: TGCGCCAGCAGCTTCAACGGGGGGACAGAGACCCAGTACTTC
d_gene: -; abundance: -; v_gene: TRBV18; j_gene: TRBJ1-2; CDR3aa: CASSLTAYYGYTF; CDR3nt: TGTGCCAGTTCTCTGACAGCGTACTATGGCTACACCTTC
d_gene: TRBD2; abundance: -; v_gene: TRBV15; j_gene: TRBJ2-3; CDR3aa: CATSGTSGEATDTQYF; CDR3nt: TGTGCCACCAGCGGGACTAGCGGGGAAGCGACAGATACGCAGTATTTT
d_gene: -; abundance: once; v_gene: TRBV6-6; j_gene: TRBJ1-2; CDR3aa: CATLAGGANGYGYTF; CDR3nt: TGTGCCACCTTGGCAGGTGGGGCGAATGGCTATGGCTACACCTTC
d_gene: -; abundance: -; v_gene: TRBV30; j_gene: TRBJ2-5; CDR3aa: CAWSRTVYQETQYF; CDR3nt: TGTGCCTGGAGTCGGACTGTCTACCAAGAGACCCAGTACTTC
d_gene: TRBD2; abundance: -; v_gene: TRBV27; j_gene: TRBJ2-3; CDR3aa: CASRLGTPLAGGMDTQYF; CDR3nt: TGTGCCAGCAGACTGGGGACTCCCTTAGCGGGGGGAATGGATACGCAGTATTTT
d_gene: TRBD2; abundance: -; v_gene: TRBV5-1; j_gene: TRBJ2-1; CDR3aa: CASSLLAGGYNEQFF; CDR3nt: TGCGCCAGCAGCCTACTAGCGGGGGGTTACAATGAGCAGTTCTTC
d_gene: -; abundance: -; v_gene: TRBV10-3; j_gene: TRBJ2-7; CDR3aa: CATTVGYEQYF; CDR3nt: TGTGCCACCACAGTGGGCTACGAGCAGTACTTC
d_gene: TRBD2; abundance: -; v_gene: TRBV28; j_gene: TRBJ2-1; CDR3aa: CASSISGGGNEQFF; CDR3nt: TGTGCCAGCAGTATTAGCGGGGGGGGAAATGAGCAGTTCTTC
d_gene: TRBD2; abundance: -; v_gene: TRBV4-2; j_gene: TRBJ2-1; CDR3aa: CASSQGPGLGPESSYNEQFF; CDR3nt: TGTGCCAGCAGCCAAGGTCCGGGACTAGGGCCAGAGAGCTCCTACAATGAGCAGTTCTTC